These 24 T cell receptor beta chains came from one sample sequenced in a study of cytomegalovirus exposure and HLA in healthy donors. Some clones are missing from TCRdb's copy, which holds only in-frame ones; the method was immunoSEQ multiplex PCR. The sample includes approximately 46,000 clones, more than 85% seen only once; the top ten take around 2.1%. The specimen was PBMCs. The receptors were gathered from a woman aged 18-30 years in good health and CMV-seronegative.

The table lists this clone with a count of one. The CDR3 here is CASSQVEGDEQFF. The CDR3 coding sequence is TGCGCCAGCAGCCAAGTCGAGGGAGACGAGCAGTTCTTC. V and J are TRBV4-1 and TRBJ2-1; D might be TRBD2 (5 bases). Germline assignment: CDR1 MGHRA and CDR2 YSYEKL. V was cut by 1 base and J by 10 bases, with 11 bases left in between. CDR3 length equals 13 residues.

The chain uses TRBV7-6 and TRBJ2-2; tentatively, D is TRBD2 (5 bases). This CDR3 is 16 amino acids long. V was clipped by 5 bases and J by 4 bases, with 17 bases between them. Germline V gene lookup returns CDR1 SGHVS and CDR2 FNYEAQ. In DNA, the CDR3 is TGTGCCAGCAGCCAAACCGCTATTCGGGGCACCGGGGAGCTGTTTTTT. It translates to CASSQTAIRGTGELFF.

The genes are TRBV27 and TRBJ2-7; D is uncertain. Germline V lookup: CDR1 MNHEY, CDR2 SMNVEV (reference sequence). The CDR3 sequence is 14 residues long. Between the trimmed V and J ends, which lost 2 bases and 2 bases, there was a span of 10 bases. The CDR3 loop is CASSLGQETYEQYF. Here the CDR3 DNA reads TGTGCCAGCAGTTTAGGGCAGGAAACCTACGAGCAGTACTTC.

V usage is TRBV29-1 and J usage is TRBJ1-1, with D unclear. Germline V gene data show CDR1 as SQVTM and CDR2 as ANQGSEA. Trimming took 4 bases from V and 0 from J, leaving 9 bases between them. The CDR3 covers 13 residues. The CDR3 loop reads CSVGAIMNTEAFF. CDR3 nucleotides: TGCAGCGTTGGAGCCATCATGAACACTGAAGCTTTCTTT.

The chain recombines TRBV7-3 with TRBJ2-3, with 9 bases identical to TRBD2. CDR3 length equals 14 residues. CDR1 is SGHTA, CDR2 FQGTGA, per germline. Trimming cost V 4 bases and J 5 bases; bases outside gene matches: 4. The CDR3 DNA reads TGTGCCAGCAGCTCGGGACTAGCAGGAGATACGCAGTATTTT. Encoded protein: CASSSGLAGDTQYF.

The chain uses TRBV29-1 and TRBJ1-6; D may be TRBD1 (6 bases). The CDR3 sequence is 13 residues long. V lost 4 bases and J 7 bases, leaving 11 bases between the germline ends. The V gene's germline CDR1 is SQVTM and CDR2 ANQGSEA. CDR3 in amino acids: CSVVAGENSPLHF. The CDR3 DNA is TGCAGCGTTGTGGCAGGGGAGAATTCACCCCTCCACTTT.

This clone was observed a few times. The genes are TRBV6-6 and TRBJ1-5; D is perhaps TRBD1 (6 bases). Trimming shortened V by 5 bases and J by 5 bases, and 13 bases separated the two germline ends. The germline CDR1 and CDR2 sequences are MNHNY and SVGAGI (reference sequence). The CDR3 sequence is 14 residues long. The CDR3 DNA reads TGTGCCAGCAGTGGGGACACAAGGGATCAGCCCCAGCATTTT. Protein product: CASSGDTRDQPQHF.

This chain connects TRBV7-2 to TRBJ2-2; possibly TRBD2 for D (5 bases). V lost 2 bases and J 6 bases, leaving 10 bases between the germline ends. This CDR3 comprises 14 residues. Germline V gene lookup returns CDR1 SGHTA and CDR2 FQGNSA. In DNA, the CDR3 is TGTGCCAGCAGCTTATCGAGGGTTGCCGGGGAGCTGTTTTTT. It specifies CASSLSRVAGELFF.

The chain joins TRBV19 to TRBJ2-2, with 11 bases aligning to TRBD2. Germline CDR1 reads LNHDA; CDR2 reads SQIVND (reference sequence). V lost 5 bases to trimming and J lost 4 bases; unmatched junction nucleotides: 6. CDR3 length: 16 residues. CDR3 DNA: TGTGCCAGTAGTCTGACTAGCGGGGCGTTCACCGGGGAGCTGTTTTTT. Its translation: CASSLTSGAFTGELFF. The complete variable domain, with remaining parts taken from reference TRBV19 and TRBJ2-2, reads DGGITQSPKYLFRKEGQNVTLSCEQNLNHDAMYWYRQDPGQGLRLIYYSQIVNDFQKGDIAEGYSVSREKKESFPLTVTSAQKNPTAFYLCASSLTSGAFTGELFFGEGSRLTVL.

The chain couples TRBV20-1 to TRBJ1-2; the match to TRBD1 covers 7 bases. CDR1 and CDR2 from the germline V gene are DFQATT and SNEGSKA (reference sequence). The CDR3 spans 10 residues. CDR3 sequence (DNA): TGCAGGGGACAGCTCTATGGCTACACCTTC. This translates into CRGQLYGYTF.

V gene TRBV6-4 combines with J gene TRBJ2-3; 10 bases map to TRBD2. V gave up 0 bases and J gave up 14 bases; unmatched junction bases: 5. This CDR3 has 13 amino acids. The germline gives CDR1 MRHNA, CDR2 SNTAGT. This CDR3 is CASSDSDSGRRYF. Here the CDR3 DNA reads TGTGCCAGCAGTGACTCGGATAGCGGGAGGAGGTATTTT.

V and J are TRBV28 and TRBJ2-7, with D possibly being TRBD1 (6 bases). This CDR3 has 15 residues. Germline V gene data show CDR1 as MDHEN and CDR2 as SYDVKM. Trimming cost V 4 bases and J 4 bases, with 17 bases left between them. Written as DNA, the CDR3 is TGTGCCAGCAGTTCTCAGGGGTTCCCCTCGTACGAGCAGTACTTC. This codes for CASSSQGFPSYEQYF.

This clone was seen a single time. This chain uses TRBV6-1 with TRBJ2-7; D ambiguous. This CDR3 is built from 16 residues. Germline loops: CDR1 MNHNS, CDR2 SASEGT. The ends were cut back, 1 base at V and 0 bases at J, with 13 bases in the middle. CDR3 in DNA: TGTGCCAGCAGTGAAGAAGTATTAGTTGTCTCCTACGAGCAGTACTTC. Translated: CASSEEVLVVSYEQYF.

The chain couples TRBV7-9 to TRBJ2-1; 15 nucleotides line up with TRBD2. CDR3 length equals 17 residues. Germline CDR1 is SEHNR and CDR2 is FQNEAQ (reference sequence). V lost 4 bases to trimming and J lost 8 bases; unmatched junction nucleotides: 9. The CDR3 is CASSSGLAGGLNHEQFF. The CDR3 region has the DNA TGTGCCAGCAGCTCGGGACTAGCGGGGGGCCTTAACCATGAGCAGTTCTTC.

This clone was found once. This chain links TRBV28 with TRBJ1-2, with 9 bases fitting TRBD1. There are 13 residues in the CDR3. J lost 3 bases, V lost 6 bases, and 2 bases had no gene match. Germline CDR1 is MDHEN and CDR2 is SYDVKM. The CDR3 here is CASRRTGDYGYTF. CDR3 in DNA: TGTGCCAGCAGGAGGACAGGGGACTATGGCTACACCTTC.

The chain is built from TRBV2 and TRBJ2-5; 9 positions agree with TRBD1. The CDR3 is 15 residues long. Germline values: CDR1 SNHLY, CDR2 FYNNEI. V trimming: 10 bases; J trimming: 0 bases; junction bases outside the gene matches: 9. The CDR3 region has the DNA TGTGCCACCCTGGACAGGGGCCCGAACCAAGAGACCCAGTACTTC. It is translated as CATLDRGPNQETQYF.

This chain's CDR3 is CASSPYGTRSGYTF. The DNA for the CDR3 is TGTGCCAGCAGCCCTTACGGGACAAGGAGTGGCTACACCTTC. The chain joins TRBV7-9 to TRBJ1-2; D is possibly TRBD1 (6 bases). Germline CDR1 is SEHNR and CDR2 is FQNEAQ (reference sequence). V was clipped by 5 bases and J by 7 bases, with 17 bases between them. This CDR3 spans 14 amino acids.

CDR3 in amino acids: CASSPSPDRSNEKLFF. CDR3 in DNA: TGCGCCAGCAGCCCTAGCCCCGACAGGTCTAATGAAAAACTGTTTTTT. The chain links TRBV4-1 to TRBJ1-4; maybe TRBD1 (6 bases). CDR3 length: 16 residues. Germline CDR1 and CDR2: MGHRA and YSYEKL. Trimming took off 4 bases at V and 3 bases at J, with 15 bases between the two ends.

This chain uses TRBV19 with TRBJ1-2, with D unclear. CDR3 length: 14 amino acids. The germline V gene encodes CDR1 LNHDA and CDR2 SQIVND (reference sequence). Trimming pared 6 bases from V and 2 bases from J, leaving 13 bases between. The CDR3 protein is CASSPGPGNYGYTF. The CDR3 DNA follows: TGTGCCAGTAGCCCAGGTCCGGGGAACTATGGCTACACCTTC.

This chain connects TRBV7-9 to TRBJ2-5; 7 bases align to TRBD1. The J segment lost 4 bases and the V segment lost 1 base, leaving 3 bases of the junction unmatched. Germline CDR1 is SEHNR and CDR2 is FQNEAQ (reference sequence). This CDR3 has 14 amino acids. CDR3 DNA sequence: TGTGCCAGCAGCTTAGGGGGACAGCGAGAGACCCAGTACTTC. Translated: CASSLGGQRETQYF.

V and J are TRBV7-9 and TRBJ1-4, with 8 bases aligning to TRBD1. CDR3 length: 16 amino acids. Germline-derived CDR1 and CDR2 are SEHNR and FQNEAQ (reference sequence). V dropped 5 bases and J dropped 3; count of bases not matched to a gene: 8. In DNA form, the CDR3 reads TGTGCCAGCAGCCCATCAGGGGGCACATCTAATGAAAAACTGTTTTTT. Translating it yields CASSPSGGTSNEKLFF.

The chain carries TRBV5-1 and TRBJ1-1, with 8 bases aligning to TRBD1. The CDR3 is made up of 14 amino acids. Germline CDR1 is SGHRS and CDR2 is YFSETQ. V gave up 0 bases and J gave up 3 bases; unmatched junction bases: 1. The CDR3 here is CASSLDRGYTEAFF. CDR3 in DNA: TGCGCCAGCAGCTTGGACAGGGGGTACACTGAAGCTTTCTTT.

The chain carries TRBV10-2 and TRBJ2-7; D is possibly TRBD2 (6 bases). This CDR3 comprises 14 residues. From germline, CDR1 is WSHSY and CDR2 SAAADI. Trimming shortened V by 1 base and J by 3 bases, and 10 bases separated the two germline ends. The CDR3 here is CASSEFIADYEQYF. CDR3 bases: TGCGCCAGCAGTGAGTTTATAGCGGACTACGAGCAGTACTTC.

The count of this clone is one. The chain couples TRBV4-2 to TRBJ1-2, with 10 bases lining up with TRBD1. The CDR3 is 15 residues long. V lost 5 bases to trimming and J lost 3 bases; unmatched junction nucleotides: 6. Germline-derived CDR1 and CDR2 are LGHNA and YNFKEQ. The CDR3 spells CASSFGQGEDYGYTF. CDR3 bases: TGTGCCAGCAGCTTCGGACAGGGGGAGGACTATGGCTACACCTTC.